This T cell receptor beta chain originates from a study of sequential checkpoint blockade in melanoma. The treatment here: randomized to nivolumab then ipilimumab (arm A) or the reverse (arm B). Only a few counts were recorded for this clone. Trimming pared 0 bases from V and 0 bases from J, leaving 9 bases between. Germline values: CDR1 ENHRY, CDR2 SYGVKD. The length of the CDR3 is 16 residues. Sequencing was performed with immunoSEQ multiplex PCR; in TCRdb, only in-frame clones are kept and a portion is missing. The sample lists over 10,000 clones, around 67% occurring once. Material: CD8+ T cells sorted from blood (inferred from file names), obtained from a patient given nivolumab and ipilimumab in sequence. This TCR was sampled from a human donor with melanoma. This chain connects TRBV10-3 to TRBJ1-3; D call uncertain. In DNA, the CDR3 is TGTGCCATCAGTGAGTCGCCAGGTATCTCTGGAAACACCATATATTTT. Translated: CAISESPGISGNTIYF.